Sequencing of this T cell receptor beta chain was carried out in a study of a mutant IDH1 vaccine in newly diagnosed glioma. The CDR3 is made up of 10 amino acids. Note on this clone: Antigen specificity is unknown. An end of the junction differs from the germline gene, which may be a read error.

Profiling relied on immunoSEQ multiplex PCR, and the TCRdb table lists in-frame clones only, not all of them. The sample consists of approximately 61,000 clones, 75% to 85% of them appearing once. Noted time point: week 35, safety follow-up. All doses held 300 ug of mutant IDH1 20-mer peptide, with topical imiquimod. This clonotype was obtained from a man aged 40-50 years with glioma. The source was PBMCs, collected from a glioma patient whose treatment included an IDH1 peptide vaccine. The chain employs TRBV5-7 and TRBJ1-4, with no clear D. TRBV5-7 is classed as an ORF, of uncertain function. The CDR3 sequence is CASSLVPAVF. The DNA of the CDR3 is TGTGCCAGCAGCTTGGTTCCCGCTGTTTTT.